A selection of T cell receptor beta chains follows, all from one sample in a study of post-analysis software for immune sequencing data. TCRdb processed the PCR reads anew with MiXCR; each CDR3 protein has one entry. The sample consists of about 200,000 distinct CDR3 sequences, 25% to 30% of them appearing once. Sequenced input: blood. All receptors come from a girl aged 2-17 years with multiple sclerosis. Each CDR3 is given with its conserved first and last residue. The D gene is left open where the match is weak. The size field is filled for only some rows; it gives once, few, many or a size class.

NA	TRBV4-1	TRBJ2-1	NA	TGCGCCAGCAGCCAAGATGTCGGCATGAGCTCCTACAATGAGCAGTTCTTC	CASSQDVGMSSYNEQFF
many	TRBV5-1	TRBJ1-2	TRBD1	TGCGCCAGCAGCTGGCCGGGACAGAATCCCTATGGCTACACCTTC	CASSWPGQNPYGYTF
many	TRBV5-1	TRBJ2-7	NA	TGCGCCAGCAGCTTGCAGGGACGGTACGAGCAGTACTTC	CASSLQGRYEQYF
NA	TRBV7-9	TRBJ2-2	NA	TGTGCCAGCAGCTTAGCAGGGGCGATCACCGGGGAGCTGTTTTTT	CASSLAGAITGELFF
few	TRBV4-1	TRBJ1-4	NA	TGCGCCAGCAGCCGCACCCCGGGCAGGGTGGGAGAAAAACTGTTTTTT	CASSRTPGRVGEKLFF
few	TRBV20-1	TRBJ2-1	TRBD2	TGCAGTGCGACACCCACTAGCGGGAGAACGTACAATGAGCAGTTCTTC	CSATPTSGRTYNEQFF
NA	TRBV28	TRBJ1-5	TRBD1	TGTGCCAGCAGTTTGGAAGGACAGGGGGACCAGCCCCAGCATTTT	CASSLEGQGDQPQHF
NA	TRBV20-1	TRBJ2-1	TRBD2	TGCAGCGGATCCGGGGGTGGAAGCGGGGGAAGTGAGCAGTTCTTC	CSGSGGGSGGSEQFF
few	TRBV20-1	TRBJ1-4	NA	TGCAGTGCTAGAGGCAGAAATGAAAAACTGTTTTTT	CSARGRNEKLFF
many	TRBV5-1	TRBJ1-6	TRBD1	TGCGCCAGCAGCCGAACCGGGACAGACGATAATTCACCCCTCCACTTT	CASSRTGTDDNSPLHF
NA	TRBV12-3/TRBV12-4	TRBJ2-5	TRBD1	TGTGCCAGCAGTTACGGGACAGGGGTGAACAATGAGCAGTACTTC	CASSYGTGVNNEQYF
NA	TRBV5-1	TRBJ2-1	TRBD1	TGCGCCAGCAGCTGTGAGGGGGCCAACAATGAGCAGTTCTTC	CASSCEGANNEQFF
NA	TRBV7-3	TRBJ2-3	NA	TGTGCCAGCAGCTCACAGACAGGGAGGACAGATACGCAGTATTTT	CASSSQTGRTDTQYF
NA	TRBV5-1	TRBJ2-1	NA	TGCACCAGCAGCTTGGCGGGACCCTACAATGAGCAGTTCTTC	CTSSLAGPYNEQFF
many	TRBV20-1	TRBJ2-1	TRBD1	TGCAGTGCTAGACCCGGGACAGGACATAACAATGAGCAGTTCTTC	CSARPGTGHNNEQFF
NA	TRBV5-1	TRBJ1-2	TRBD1	TGCGCCAGCAGCGCCTCGATCAGGGGGCGCGGTGGTGATGGCTACACCTTC	CASSASIRGRGGDGYTF
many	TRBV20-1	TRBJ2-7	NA	TGCAGTGCTAGGACCTACGAGCAGTACTTC	CSARTYEQYF
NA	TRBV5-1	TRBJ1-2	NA	TGCGCCATCCGAGAACCCGGAGGTGGATTGGGAGATGGCTACACCTTC	CAIREPGGGLGDGYTF
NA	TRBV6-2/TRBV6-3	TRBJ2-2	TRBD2	TGTGCCAGCAGTTATCACCTCACTAGCGGGAGTCTGGCCACCGGGGAGCTGTTTTTT	CASSYHLTSGSLATGELFF
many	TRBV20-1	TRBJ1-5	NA	TGCAGTGCTAGAATGGGAAATCAGCCCCAGCATTTT	CSARMGNQPQHF
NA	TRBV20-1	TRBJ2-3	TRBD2	TGCGGAATACGGCGGGGGACTGTCACAGATACGCAGTATTTT	CGIRRGTVTDTQYF
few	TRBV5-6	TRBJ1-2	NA	TGTGCCAGCAGCGGGCAGGGGAAATATGGCTACACCTTC	CASSGQGKYGYTF
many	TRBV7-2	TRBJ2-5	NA	TGTGCCAGCAGCTTGGGGGGGGGCCGTGAGACCCAGTACTTC	CASSLGGGRETQYF
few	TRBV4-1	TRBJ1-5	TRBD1	TGCGCCAGCAGCCAAGGCTGGACAGGGGGCAATCAGCCCCAGCATTTT	CASSQGWTGGNQPQHF
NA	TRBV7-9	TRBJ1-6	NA	TGTGCCAGCAGCTTAGGCAGGGCCGGGGATTCACCCCTCCACTTT	CASSLGRAGDSPLHF
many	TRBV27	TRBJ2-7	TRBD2	TGTGCCGCGGGAGACGGATACTACGAGCAGTACTTC	CAAGDGYYEQYF
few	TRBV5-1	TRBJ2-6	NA	TGCGCCAGCAGTCTGACCAGGGCTGGGGCCAACGTCCTGACTTTC	CASSLTRAGANVLTF
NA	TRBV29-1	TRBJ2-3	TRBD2	TGCAGCGCATCGACTAGCGGGAGGTCTACTACGCAGTATTTT	CSASTSGRSTTQYF
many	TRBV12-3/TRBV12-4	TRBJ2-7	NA	TGTGCCAGCAGTTTCCGCGACACCGTGAAAGTGTACTTC	CASSFRDTVKVYF
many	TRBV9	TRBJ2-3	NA	TGTGCCAGCAGCGTAGGTGGGGACGGCACAGATACGCAGTATTTT	CASSVGGDGTDTQYF
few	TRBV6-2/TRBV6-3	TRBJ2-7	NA	TGTGCCACCAGACATACCTACGAGCAGTACTTC	CATRHTYEQYF
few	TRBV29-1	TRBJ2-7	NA	TGCAGCGTTGAACGGGGACAGCGGGGAAACGAGCAGTACTTC	CSVERGQRGNEQYF
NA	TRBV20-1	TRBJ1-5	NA	TGCAGTGCTAGAGAGGGGGGCGGACAACAGCCCCAGCATTTT	CSAREGGGQQPQHF
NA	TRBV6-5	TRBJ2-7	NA	TGTGCCAGCAGCACAGGGAGCACCTACGAGCAGTACTTC	CASSTGSTYEQYF
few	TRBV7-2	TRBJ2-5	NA	TGTGCCAGCAGCTTAGGGGTACGGCCAAACCAAGAGACCCAGTACTTC	CASSLGVRPNQETQYF
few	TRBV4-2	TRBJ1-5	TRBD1	TGTGCCAGCAGCCCCGACAGGGGCAATCAGCCCCAGCATTTT	CASSPDRGNQPQHF
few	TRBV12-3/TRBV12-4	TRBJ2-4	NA	TGTGCCAGCAGTTCCGGCCCGGGGAACATTCAGTACTTC	CASSSGPGNIQYF
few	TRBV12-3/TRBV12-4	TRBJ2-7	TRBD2	TGTGCCAGCAGTTTATCGAATAGCGGGATCTACGAGCAGTACTTC	CASSLSNSGIYEQYF
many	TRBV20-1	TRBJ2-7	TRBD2	TGCAGTGCTAGAGATCCGGGACTACCGACCTACGAGCAGTACTTC	CSARDPGLPTYEQYF
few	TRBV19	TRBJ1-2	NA	TGTGCCAGTCGACGGGGCGTCAACTATGGCTACACCTTC	CASRRGVNYGYTF
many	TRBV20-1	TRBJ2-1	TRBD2	TGCAGTGCTACCCCTAGCGGGAGGCGGAATGAGCAGTTCTTC	CSATPSGRRNEQFF
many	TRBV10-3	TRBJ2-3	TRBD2	TGTGCCATCAGTGAACTAGCGGCAAGCACAGATACGCAGTATTTT	CAISELAASTDTQYF
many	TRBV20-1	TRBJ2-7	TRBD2	TGCAGTGCTAGAGATTGGGGGGAGGGCTACGAGCAGTACTTC	CSARDWGEGYEQYF
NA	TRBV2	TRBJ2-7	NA	TGTGCCAGCAGTGAAGCGGGGAGCTCCTACAATGGGCAGTACTTC	CASSEAGSSYNGQYF
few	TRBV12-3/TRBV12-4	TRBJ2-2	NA	TGTGCCAGCAGAACCGAGGGCCGGAACACCGGGGAGCTGTTTTTT	CASRTEGRNTGELFF
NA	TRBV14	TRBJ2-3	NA	TGTGCCAGCAGCCGAACGATGGCGGGAACCACAGATACGCAGTATTTT	CASSRTMAGTTDTQYF
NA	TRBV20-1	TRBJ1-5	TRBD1	TGCAGTGCTAGAGCTACGACAGGGAATAGCAATCAGCCCCAGCATTTT	CSARATTGNSNQPQHF
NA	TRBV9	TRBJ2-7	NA	TGTGCCAGCAGCGTAGTCGGGGGAGCCCGGGGCGAGCAGTACTTC	CASSVVGGARGEQYF
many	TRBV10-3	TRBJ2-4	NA	TGTGCCATCAGTGAGTCGGGCCGAGGAAACATTCAGTACTTC	CAISESGRGNIQYF
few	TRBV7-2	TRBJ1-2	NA	TGTGCCAGCAGCTTAGATGCGGCCTATGGCTACACCTTC	CASSLDAAYGYTF
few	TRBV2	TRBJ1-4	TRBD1	TGTGCCAGCTCGGACAGGGGCGAAAAACTGTTTTTT	CASSDRGEKLFF